These 9 T cell receptor beta chains came from one sample sequenced in a study of T cell responses to AZD1222 COVID-19 vaccine. TCRdb's copy holds only in-frame clones and misses some; the assay was immunoSEQ multiplex PCR. The sample comprises around 120,000 clones, roughly 87% of which are singletons, and 6.5% to 9.5% rests with the top ten. The sample here was peripheral blood, taken on day 0 of AZD1222 vaccination. These receptors were collected from an adult in good health.

This clone occurred once. The CDR3 DNA sequence: TGCAGCGCTCCGGGGGGTCGGGACTCCCCTCACAATGAGCAGTTCTTC. Translating gives CSAPGGRDSPHNEQFF. The V call is TRBV29-1, the J call TRBJ2-1, with TRBD2 identical over 7 bases. The CDR3 totals 16 residues. With 7 bases clipped from V and 5 bases from J, the junction kept 17 bases outside the gene matches. Per the germline V gene, CDR1 is SQVTM and CDR2 is ANQGSEA.

The chain uses TRBV2 and TRBJ1-1, with TRBD1 as a possible D gene (6 bases). Trimming cost V 2 bases and J 1 base, with 17 bases left between them. There are 17 residues in the CDR3. Germline values: CDR1 SNHLY, CDR2 FYNNEI. Here the CDR3 DNA reads TGTGCCAGCAGTGAAATTGGGGGCAAATACAGGAACACTGAAGCTTTCTTT. Residues: CASSEIGGKYRNTEAFF.

The J gene is TRBJ1-2, the V gene TRBV4-1, with D possibly matching TRBD1 (5 bases). The CDR3 consists of 15 residues. V lost 4 bases and J lost 2, with 14 bases in between. Germline V gene sequence: CDR1 MGHRA, CDR2 YSYEKL. CDR3 region: CASSLPTVTNYGYTF. Written as DNA, the CDR3 is TGCGCCAGCAGCCTCCCGACAGTCACCAACTATGGCTACACCTTC.

The rearrangement joins TRBV28 to TRBJ2-1, with 8 bases fitting TRBD2. Trimming took 3 bases from V and 9 from J; bases not matched to a gene: 10. CDR1 is MDHEN and CDR2 is SYDVKM in the germline V gene. This CDR3 spans 15 amino acids. This CDR3 reads CASSFMGLEGGEQFF. CDR3 coding DNA: TGTGCCAGCAGTTTCATGGGACTAGAAGGAGGTGAGCAGTTCTTC. The variable domain in full, completed from reference TRBV28 and TRBJ2-1, reads DVKVTQSSRYLVKRTGEKVFLECVQDMDHENMFWYRQDPGLGLRLIYFSYDVKMKEKGDIPEGYSVSREKKERFSLILESASTNQTSMYLCASSFMGLEGGEQFFGPGTRLTVL.

J is TRBJ1-4 and V is TRBV28; perhaps TRBD1 as D (5 bases). Trimming removed 3 bases at V and 8 bases at J, with 13 bases between. Germline V gene lookup returns CDR1 MDHEN and CDR2 SYDVKM. The CDR3 totals 14 residues. As DNA, the CDR3 is TGTGCCAGCAGTTTCCAGGGTTTGGGGGAAAAACTGTTTTTT. It translates to CASSFQGLGEKLFF.

The rearrangement links TRBV9 to TRBJ2-7; 8 nucleotides line up with TRBD2. Germline CDR1 SGDLS, CDR2 YYNGEE. The CDR3 sequence is 14 residues long. Trimming removed 3 bases from V and 2 bases from J; junction bases left unmatched: 4. The CDR3 DNA reads as TGTGCCAGCAGCGGTAGCGGGGCTACCTACGAGCAGTACTTC. As protein: CASSGSGATYEQYF.

The chain joins TRBV9 to TRBJ2-5; TRBD2 agrees at 7 bases. V lost 0 bases to trimming and J lost 5 bases; unmatched junction nucleotides: 7. This CDR3 is 15 amino acids long. Germline V gene lookup returns CDR1 SGDLS and CDR2 YYNGEE. The DNA of the CDR3 is TGTGCCAGCAGCGTAGAAGGGAGGGCCGGCGAGACCCAGTACTTC. Translation gives CASSVEGRAGETQYF.

The chain has TRBV5-1 and TRBJ2-7, with 9 nucleotides matching TRBD2. The V gene end was trimmed by 5 bases and the J gene end by 12 bases; junction bases not matched to a gene: 12. CDR3 size: 13 residues. From germline, CDR1 is SGHRS and CDR2 YFSETQ. CDR3 in DNA: TGCGCCAGCAGGTCCAGCGGGAGGTCCCCGGGGTACTTC. This gives the protein CASRSSGRSPGYF.

The chain links TRBV11-2 to TRBJ2-1; D may correspond to TRBD1 or TRBD2 (6 bases each). V dropped 5 bases and J dropped 7 bases, with 9 bases sitting between them. The CDR3 is 12 amino acids. Germline V CDR1 and CDR2: SGHAT, FQNNGV. The CDR3 region is CASSRGANEQFF. The CDR3 DNA reads as TGTGCCAGCAGCAGGGGGGCGAATGAGCAGTTCTTC.